Each of the 18 T cell receptor beta chains below was sequenced from the same sample in a study of shared clonotypes between healthy human individuals. Produced via immunoSEQ multiplex PCR; TCRdb's table is partial and in-frame only. The table includes approximately 470,000 clones, almost 80% detected once. The material sequenced was PBMCs. These receptors were obtained from a woman in her forties in good health. Some clones in this sample may be carry-over from other donors' samples.

The J gene is TRBJ1-2, the V gene TRBV18; the D gene is possibly TRBD1 (5 bases). This CDR3 is built from 15 residues. Trimming left V 3 bases short and J 0 bases short, with 11 bases between. From germline, CDR1 is KGHSH and CDR2 LQKENI. This CDR3 is CASSPSGGANYGYTF. In nucleotides, the CDR3 is TGTGCCAGCTCACCTTCCGGGGGAGCTAACTATGGCTACACCTTC. Full variable domain (missing parts from reference TRBV18 and TRBJ1-2): NAGVMQNPRHLVRRRGQEARLRCSPMKGHSHVYWYRQLPEEGLKFMVYLQKENIIDESGMPKERFSAEFPKEGPSILRIQQVVRGDSAAYFCASSPSGGANYGYTFGSGTRLTVV.

This clone showed up just a few times. An end of the junction differs from the germline gene, which may be a read error. This chain joins TRBV29-1 and TRBJ1-1; D not certain. This CDR3 contains 8 residues. CDR1 and CDR2 (germline): SQVTM, ANQGSEA. The CDR3 nucleotides are TGCAGCGTTGATCAGGAACACTTT. It is translated as CSVDQEHF.

The chain employs TRBV28 and TRBJ1-1; D gene unclear. Trimming shortened V by 6 bases and J by 1 base, and 6 bases separated the two germline ends. The CDR3 runs to 12 residues. Looked up from germline, CDR1 is MDHEN and CDR2 is SYDVKM. CDR3 sequence reads: CASRRSNTEAFF. CDR3 DNA: TGTGCCAGCAGACGTTCGAACACTGAAGCTTTCTTT.

The chain combines TRBV9 with TRBJ2-3; TRBD2 matches at 8 bases. V lost 4 bases, J lost 4 bases, and 5 bases stayed unmatched. Germline CDR1 is SGDLS and CDR2 is YYNGEE. The CDR3 has 14 amino acids. The CDR3 DNA follows: TGTGCCAGCAGCAACCGGGGGGGGCCAGATACGCAGTATTTT. Translating gives CASSNRGGPDTQYF.

This clone was recorded at least ten times. This chain connects TRBV11-2 to TRBJ1-1, with D uncertain. The V end lost 0 bases, the J end lost 4 bases, and 15 bases lay between the germline ends. CDR3 length equals 16 residues. CDR1 is SGHAT, CDR2 FQNNGV, per germline. The CDR3 DNA follows: TGTGCCAGCAGCTTAGAATTCAAGGTGGCGCGCACTGAAGCTTTCTTT. It codes for CASSLEFKVARTEAFF.

This chain uses TRBV2 with TRBJ1-2, with D possibly TRBD1 on 5 matching bases. Germline loops: CDR1 SNHLY, CDR2 FYNNEI. This CDR3 region has 14 residues. The germline V and J ends were trimmed by 4 bases and 8 bases, with 17 bases remaining between them. CDR3 DNA: TGTGCCAGCAGTGGCCCCGACAGAACCCAGGGCTACACCTTC. It encodes CASSGPDRTQGYTF.

V and J are TRBV5-4 and TRBJ2-5, with D possibly being TRBD1 or TRBD2 (5 bases each). The assigned J gene may be wrong: the sequence end matches TRBJ2-7 better. The V gene's germline CDR1 is SGHNT and CDR2 YYREEE (reference sequence). This CDR3 is built from 14 residues. CDR3 bases: TGTGCCAGCAGCTTTGGGACGGTGAACTACGAGCAGTACTTC. Translating gives CASSFGTVNYEQYF.

This clone was picked up one time. In the same sample, other DNA sequences code for this CDR3. The CDR3 DNA reads TGTGCCAGCAGCTTGGGACTAGCGGGGGGCACCGGGGAGCTGTTTTTT. Its translation is CASSLGLAGGTGELFF. The chain links TRBV7-3 to TRBJ2-2; the match to TRBD2 covers 15 bases. This CDR3 comprises 16 residues. Germline V gene lookup returns CDR1 SGHTA and CDR2 FQGTGA. V gave up 3 bases and J gave up 4 bases; unmatched junction bases: 0.

This clone was observed many times. The chain has TRBV11-2 and TRBJ2-5; D not resolved. CDR1 is SGHAT, CDR2 FQNNGV, per germline. The CDR3 is 15 amino acids. V lost 4 bases, J lost 1 base, and 13 bases lay in between. DNA of the CDR3: TGTGCCAGCAGCTCCTCCGGTGCACCCCAAGAGACCCAGTACTTC. Its protein is CASSSSGAPQETQYF.

The rearrangement uses TRBV5-1 and TRBJ2-5; D may be TRBD1 (6 bases). This CDR3 is built from 14 residues. Germline CDR1 is SGHRS and CDR2 is YFSETQ. Trimming pared 1 base from V and 5 bases from J, leaving 12 bases between. CDR3 residues: CASSLFRGEETQYF. In nucleotides, the CDR3 is TGCGCCAGCAGCTTGTTCAGGGGTGAGGAGACCCAGTACTTC.

The gene calls are TRBV5-5 and TRBJ1-1, with D hard to call. Germline V lookup: CDR1 SGHKS, CDR2 YYEKEE (reference sequence). The CDR3 has 14 amino acids. Between the trimmed V and J ends, which lost 4 bases and 3 bases, there was a span of 13 bases. CDR3 in amino acids: CASSPSSGYTEAFF. As DNA, the CDR3 is TGTGCCAGCAGCCCCTCCTCGGGATACACTGAAGCTTTCTTT.

The chain uses TRBV5-6 and TRBJ2-7; 8 bases are a match to TRBD1. J was trimmed by 13 bases and V by 3 bases; bases with no gene match: 6. CDR1 and CDR2 (germline): SGHDT, YYEEEE. The CDR3 totals 11 residues. CDR3 in amino acids: CASSSGQGEYF. The CDR3 nucleotides are TGTGCCAGCAGCTCCGGACAGGGTGAATACTTC.

This chain connects TRBV5-1 to TRBJ1-1; D is uncertain. V was clipped by 7 bases and J by 0 bases, with 7 bases between them. The CDR3 loop spans 12 amino acids. In germline, CDR1 is SGHRS, CDR2 YFSETQ. In DNA form, the CDR3 reads TGCGCCAGCCGGCAGTTGAACACTGAAGCTTTCTTT. Protein sequence: CASRQLNTEAFF. Together with reference TRBV5-1 and TRBJ1-1, the CDR3 gives the full variable domain: KAGVTQTPRYLIKTRGQQVTLSCSPISGHRSVSWYQQTPGQGLQFLFEYFSETQRNKGNFPGRFSGRQFSNSRSEMNVSTLELGDSALYLCASRQLNTEAFFGQGTRLTVV.

The V gene is TRBV7-8, the J gene TRBJ2-7; TRBD2 agrees at 12 bases. The CDR3 is 18 residues long. In germline, CDR1 is SGHVS, CDR2 FQNEAQ. With 0 bases clipped from V and 0 bases from J, the junction kept 6 bases outside the gene matches. The CDR3 protein is CASSLAGTSGPSSYEQYF. In DNA, the CDR3 is TGTGCCAGCAGCTTAGCCGGGACTAGCGGGCCCAGCTCCTACGAGCAGTACTTC.

V usage is TRBV28 and J usage is TRBJ2-3, with D hard to call. Deletions cut 7 bases from V and 4 bases from J, with 9 bases between. Looked up from germline, CDR1 is MDHEN and CDR2 is SYDVKM. The CDR3 is 12 residues long. For the CDR3, the DNA is TGTGCCAGCATGGCGCCAGCAGATACGCAGTATTTT. Amino acids: CASMAPADTQYF.

The J gene is TRBJ2-1, the V gene TRBV28; 13 bases are a match to TRBD2. Germline V gives CDR1 MDHEN, CDR2 SYDVKM. V dropped 5 bases and J dropped 1; count of bases not matched to a gene: 5. The CDR3 is 17 amino acids. The CDR3 DNA reads TGTGCCAGCAGTCCGAGGACTAGCGGGAGTTCCTACAATGAGCAGTTCTTC. Its translation is CASSPRTSGSSYNEQFF.

The chain links TRBV27 to TRBJ2-3, with D hard to call. The V gene lost 5 bases and the J gene lost 5 bases, with 8 bases spanning the gap. Germline V CDR1 and CDR2: MNHEY, SMNVEV (reference sequence). CDR3 length equals 12 residues. This CDR3 reads CASSPAEDTQYF. The CDR3 coding sequence is TGTGCCAGCAGTCCCGCCGAAGATACGCAGTATTTT.

The V and J genes are TRBV7-3 and TRBJ1-1; D gene unclear. The germline gives CDR1 SGHTA, CDR2 FQGTGA. V dropped 2 bases and J dropped 0 bases, with 7 bases sitting between them. The CDR3 totals 14 residues. The CDR3 reads CASSLATVNTEAFF. In nucleotides, the CDR3 is TGTGCCAGCAGCTTAGCGACTGTGAACACTGAAGCTTTCTTT.